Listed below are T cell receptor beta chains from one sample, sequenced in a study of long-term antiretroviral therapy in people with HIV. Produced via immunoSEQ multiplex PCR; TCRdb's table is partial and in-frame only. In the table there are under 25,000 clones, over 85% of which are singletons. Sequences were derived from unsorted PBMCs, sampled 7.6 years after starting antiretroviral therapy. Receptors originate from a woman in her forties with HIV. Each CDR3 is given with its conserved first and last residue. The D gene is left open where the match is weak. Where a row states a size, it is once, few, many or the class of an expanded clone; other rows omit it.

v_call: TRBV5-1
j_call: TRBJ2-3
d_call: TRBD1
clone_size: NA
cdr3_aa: CASSLDRGRADTQYF
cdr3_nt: TGCGCCAGCAGCTTGGACAGGGGGCGTGCAGATACGCAGTATTTT

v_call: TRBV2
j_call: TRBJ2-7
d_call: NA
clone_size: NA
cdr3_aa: CASRAVPHDEQYF
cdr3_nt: TGTGCCAGCAGGGCCGTACCACACGACGAGCAGTACTTC

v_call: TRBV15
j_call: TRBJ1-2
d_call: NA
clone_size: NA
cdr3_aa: CATSPTGMNYGYTF
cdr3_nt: TGTGCCACCAGCCCTACGGGGATGAACTATGGCTACACCTTC

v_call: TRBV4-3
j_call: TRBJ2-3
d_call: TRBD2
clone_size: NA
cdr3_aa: CASSQDTSGVSTDTQYF
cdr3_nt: TGCGCCAGCAGCCAAGATACAAGCGGGGTGAGCACAGATACGCAGTATTTT

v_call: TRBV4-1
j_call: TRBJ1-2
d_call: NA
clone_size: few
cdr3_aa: CASSQDAGTNYGYTF
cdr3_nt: TGCGCCAGCAGCCAAGATGCGGGCACCAACTATGGCTACACCTTC

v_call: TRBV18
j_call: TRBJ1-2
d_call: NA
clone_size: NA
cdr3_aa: CASSQVRDSYGYTF
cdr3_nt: TGTGCCAGCTCACAGGTCAGGGACTCCTATGGCTACACCTTC

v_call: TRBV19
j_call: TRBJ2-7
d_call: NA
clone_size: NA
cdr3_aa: CASSPISGDSYEQYF
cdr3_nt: TGTGCCAGTAGCCCCATATCCGGGGACTCCTACGAGCAGTACTTC

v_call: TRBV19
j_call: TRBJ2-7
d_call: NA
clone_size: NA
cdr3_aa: CASSIEQGDEQYF
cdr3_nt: TGTGCCAGTAGTATAGAACAGGGCGACGAGCAGTACTTC

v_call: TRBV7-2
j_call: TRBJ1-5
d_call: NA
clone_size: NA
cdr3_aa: CASSLKGANQPQHF
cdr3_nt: TGTGCCAGCAGCTTAAAGGGAGCTAATCAGCCCCAGCATTTT

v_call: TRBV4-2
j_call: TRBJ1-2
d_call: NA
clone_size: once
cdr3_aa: CASSQGGAVGYTF
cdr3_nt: TGTGCCAGCAGCCAGGGGGGGGCAGTTGGCTACACCTTC

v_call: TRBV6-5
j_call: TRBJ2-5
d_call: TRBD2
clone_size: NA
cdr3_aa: CASSRGGGDIETQYF
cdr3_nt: TGTGCCAGCAGTCGGGGCGGGGGAGATATTGAGACCCAGTACTTC

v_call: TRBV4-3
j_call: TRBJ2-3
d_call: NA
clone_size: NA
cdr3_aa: CASSQGFGQMYTDTQYF
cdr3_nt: TGCGCCAGCAGCCAAGGATTCGGACAGATGTACACAGATACGCAGTATTTT

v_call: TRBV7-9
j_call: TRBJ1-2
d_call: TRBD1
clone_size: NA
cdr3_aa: CASNPRTGGNGYTF
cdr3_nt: TGTGCCAGCAACCCCCGGACAGGTGGTAATGGCTACACCTTC

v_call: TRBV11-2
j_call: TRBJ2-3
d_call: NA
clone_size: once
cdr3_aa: CASRGILPSTDTQYF
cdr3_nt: TGTGCCAGCAGAGGTATACTTCCTAGCACAGATACGCAGTATTTT

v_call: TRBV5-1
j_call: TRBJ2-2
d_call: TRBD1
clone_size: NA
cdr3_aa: CASSLAEGAAGELFF
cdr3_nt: TGCGCCAGCAGCTTGGCCGAGGGGGCCGCCGGGGAGCTGTTTTTT

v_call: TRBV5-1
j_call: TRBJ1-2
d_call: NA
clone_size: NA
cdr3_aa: CASSLVGHPNYGYTF
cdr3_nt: TGCGCCAGCAGCTTGGTGGGGCATCCTAACTATGGCTACACCTTC

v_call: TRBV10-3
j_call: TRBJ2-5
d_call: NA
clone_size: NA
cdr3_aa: CATQDRENKETQYF
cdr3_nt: TGTGCCACCCAGGATAGGGAGAACAAAGAGACCCAGTACTTC

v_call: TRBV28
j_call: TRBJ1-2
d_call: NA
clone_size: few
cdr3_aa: CASIPADGYGYTF
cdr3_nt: TGTGCCAGCATCCCGGCGGACGGATATGGCTACACCTTC

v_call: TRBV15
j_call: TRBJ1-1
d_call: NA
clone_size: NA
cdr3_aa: CATSRDIGNTEAFF
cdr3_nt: TGTGCCACCAGCAGAGATATCGGGAACACTGAAGCTTTCTTT

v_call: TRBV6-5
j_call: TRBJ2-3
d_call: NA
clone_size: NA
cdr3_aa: CASTDSSTDTQYF
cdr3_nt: TGTGCCAGCACGGACAGTTCCACAGATACGCAGTATTTT

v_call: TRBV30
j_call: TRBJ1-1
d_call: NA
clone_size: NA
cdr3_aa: CAWSVSGGGGEAFF
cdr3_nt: TGTGCCTGGAGTGTATCCGGGGGCGGTGGTGAAGCTTTCTTT

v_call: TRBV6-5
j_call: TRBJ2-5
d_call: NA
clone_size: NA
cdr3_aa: CASSHTAIQETQYF
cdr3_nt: TGTGCCAGCAGCCACACAGCGATCCAAGAGACCCAGTACTTC

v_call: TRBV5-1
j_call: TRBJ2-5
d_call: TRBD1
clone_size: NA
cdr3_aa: CASSTQGIGETQYF
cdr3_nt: TGCGCCAGCAGCACACAGGGGATCGGAGAGACCCAGTACTTC

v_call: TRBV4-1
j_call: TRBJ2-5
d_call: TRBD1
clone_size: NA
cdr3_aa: CASSFGQGQETQYF
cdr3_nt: TGCGCCAGCAGCTTCGGACAGGGCCAAGAGACCCAGTACTTC

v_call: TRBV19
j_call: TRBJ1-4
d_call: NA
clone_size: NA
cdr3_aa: CASRAWGNEKLFF
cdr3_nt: TGTGCCAGTAGGGCATGGGGGAACGAAAAACTGTTTTTT

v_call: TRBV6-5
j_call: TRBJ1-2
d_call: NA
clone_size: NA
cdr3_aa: CASSLDSGSSYGYTF
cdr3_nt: TGTGCCAGCAGTCTCGACAGCGGTTCCAGCTATGGCTACACCTTC

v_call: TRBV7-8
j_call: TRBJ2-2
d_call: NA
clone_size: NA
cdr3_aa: CASSLVGNTGELFF
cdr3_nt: TGTGCCAGCAGCTTAGTCGGGAACACCGGGGAGCTGTTTTTT

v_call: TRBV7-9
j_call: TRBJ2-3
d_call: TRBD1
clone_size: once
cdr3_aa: CASSVRDRDASTDTQYF
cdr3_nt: TGTGCCAGCAGCGTCCGGGACAGGGATGCTAGCACAGATACGCAGTATTTT

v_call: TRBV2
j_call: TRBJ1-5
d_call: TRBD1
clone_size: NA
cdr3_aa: CASNPQGNNQPQHF
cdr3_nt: TGTGCCAGCAACCCACAGGGGAACAATCAGCCCCAGCATTTT

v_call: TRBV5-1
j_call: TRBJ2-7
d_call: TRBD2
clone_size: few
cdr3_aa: CASSLAPGGYEQYF
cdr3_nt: TGCGCCAGCAGCTTGGCCCCGGGAGGGTACGAGCAGTACTTC

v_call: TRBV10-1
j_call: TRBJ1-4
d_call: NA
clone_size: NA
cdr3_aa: CASSEFVGIWEKLFF
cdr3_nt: TGCGCCAGCAGTGAGTTCGTAGGGATTTGGGAAAAACTGTTTTTT

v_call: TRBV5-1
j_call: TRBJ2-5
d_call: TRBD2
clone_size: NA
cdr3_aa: CASSLGTSGGGQETQYF
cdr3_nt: TGCGCCAGCAGCCTCGGGACTAGCGGGGGGGGCCAAGAGACCCAGTACTTC

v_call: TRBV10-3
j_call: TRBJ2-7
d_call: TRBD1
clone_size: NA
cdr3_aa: CAIRAGQDAYEQYF
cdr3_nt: TGTGCCATCAGGGCGGGACAGGACGCCTACGAGCAGTACTTC

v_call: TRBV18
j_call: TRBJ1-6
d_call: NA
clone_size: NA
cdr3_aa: CASSIPGRQRNSPLHF
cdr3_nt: TGTGCCAGCTCGATACCAGGGAGACAGAGGAATTCACCCCTCCACTTT

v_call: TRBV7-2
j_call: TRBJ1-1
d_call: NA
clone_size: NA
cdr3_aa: CASSPQVDSRTFF
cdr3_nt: TGTGCCAGCAGCCCGCAGGTGGACAGTAGGACTTTCTTT

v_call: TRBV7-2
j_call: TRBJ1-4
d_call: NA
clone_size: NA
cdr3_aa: CASSPFGGATNEKLFF
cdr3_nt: TGTGCCAGCAGCCCGTTCGGCGGAGCAACTAATGAAAAACTGTTTTTT